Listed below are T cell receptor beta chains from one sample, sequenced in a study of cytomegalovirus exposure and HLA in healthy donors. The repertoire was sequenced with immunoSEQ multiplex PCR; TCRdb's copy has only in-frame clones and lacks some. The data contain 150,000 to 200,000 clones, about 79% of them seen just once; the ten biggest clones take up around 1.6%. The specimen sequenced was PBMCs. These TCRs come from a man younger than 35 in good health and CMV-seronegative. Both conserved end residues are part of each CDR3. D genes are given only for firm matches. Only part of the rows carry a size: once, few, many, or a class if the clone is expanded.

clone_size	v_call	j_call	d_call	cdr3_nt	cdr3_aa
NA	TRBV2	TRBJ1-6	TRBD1	TGTGCCAGCAGTTCCCGGGACAGGGGTTCACCCCTCCACTTT	CASSSRDRGSPLHF
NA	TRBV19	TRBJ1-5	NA	TGTGCCAGTAGTATAGAGCGGGTTAGAAGCAATCAGCCCCAGCATTTT	CASSIERVRSNQPQHF
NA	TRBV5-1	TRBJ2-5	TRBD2	TGCGCCAGCAGCGGGGGAACTGCGGGGGGCCAAGAGACCCAGTACTTC	CASSGGTAGGQETQYF
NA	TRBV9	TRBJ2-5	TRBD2	TGTGCCAGCAGCCCAAGGGGGGCGGGGGGACAAGAGACCCAGTACTTC	CASSPRGAGGQETQYF
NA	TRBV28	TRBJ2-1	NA	TGTGCCAGCAGTTTATGGGGTCCGGGGGGCCACAATGAGCAGTTCTTC	CASSLWGPGGHNEQFF
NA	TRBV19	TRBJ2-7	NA	TGTGCCAGTAGTATGCTCCAGGCTTCCTACGAGCAGTACTTC	CASSMLQASYEQYF
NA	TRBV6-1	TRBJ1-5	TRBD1	TGTGCCAGCAGTGACCCCAAGGGGGCAGAGAATCAGCCCCAGCATTTT	CASSDPKGAENQPQHF
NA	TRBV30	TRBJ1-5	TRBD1	TGTGCCGGATCACAGGGGTTACATCAGCCCCAGCATTTT	CAGSQGLHQPQHF
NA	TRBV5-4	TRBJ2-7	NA	TGTGCCAGCAGCTTAAACCGGGACACCGAGCAGTACTTC	CASSLNRDTEQYF
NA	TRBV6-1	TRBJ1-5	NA	TGTGCCAGCAATGACGGACTGTTGCGACAGCCCCAGCATTTT	CASNDGLLRQPQHF
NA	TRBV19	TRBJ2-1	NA	TGTGCCAGTAGTATAGATATGGGCCTCTCCTACAATGAGCAGTTCTTC	CASSIDMGLSYNEQFF
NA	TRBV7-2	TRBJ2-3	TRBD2	TGTGCCAGCAGCTTAGGTGGGAGGGCAGATACGCAGTATTTT	CASSLGGRADTQYF
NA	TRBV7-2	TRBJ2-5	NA	TGTGCCAGCAGCTTTCGAGGGAGTCAAGAGACCCAGTACTTC	CASSFRGSQETQYF
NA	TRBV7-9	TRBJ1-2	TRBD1	TGTGCCAGCAGCTTGGAGACAGGGGGCTATGGCTACACCTTC	CASSLETGGYGYTF
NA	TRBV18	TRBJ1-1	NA	TGTGCCAGCTCACCTATTAGTGAGGGTGAAGCTTTCTTT	CASSPISEGEAFF
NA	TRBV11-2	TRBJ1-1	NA	TGTGCCAGCAGCCCTGGGCCCTTGCGGAACACTGAAGCTTTCTTT	CASSPGPLRNTEAFF
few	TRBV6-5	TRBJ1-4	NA	TGTGCCAGCAGGTGGGGGCTGGATGAAAAACTGTTTTTT	CASRWGLDEKLFF
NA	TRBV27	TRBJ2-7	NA	TGTGCCAGCAGTCCGTGGAATTTCGGGGACGAGCAGTACTTC	CASSPWNFGDEQYF
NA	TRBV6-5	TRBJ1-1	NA	TGTGCCAGCAGTGACCAGGGAAAGATCACTGAAGCTTTCTTT	CASSDQGKITEAFF
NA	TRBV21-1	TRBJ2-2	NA	TGTGCCGGGGAGGGGGTGGAGAACACCGGGGAGCTGTTTTTT	CAGEGVENTGELFF
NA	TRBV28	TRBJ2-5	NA	TGTGCCAGCAGTTTGGCGGGTACCGAGACCCAGTACTTC	CASSLAGTETQYF
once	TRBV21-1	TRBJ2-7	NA	TGTGCCAGCAGCAATCTAGGGAGTCGGGTCCCCTACGAGCAGTACTTC	CASSNLGSRVPYEQYF
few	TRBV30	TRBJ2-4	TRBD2	TGTGCCTGGGCGCCGGGACTAGCGGGCCGAGGAGACATTCAGTACTTC	CAWAPGLAGRGDIQYF
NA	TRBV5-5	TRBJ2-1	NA	TGTGCCAGCAGCTTGGCGGGGGGCTGGGAGCAGTTCTTC	CASSLAGGWEQFF
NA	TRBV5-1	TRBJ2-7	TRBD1	TGCGCCAGCAGCCTGTGGACAGGGAGCTCCTACGAGCAGTACTTC	CASSLWTGSSYEQYF
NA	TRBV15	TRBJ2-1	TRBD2	TGTGCCACCAGCCCCGGGACTAGCGGGAGACCCAATGAGCAGTTCTTC	CATSPGTSGRPNEQFF
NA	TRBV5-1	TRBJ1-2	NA	TGCGCCAGCGCTACCGATACGGGAGGCTACACCTTC	CASATDTGGYTF
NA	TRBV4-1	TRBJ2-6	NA	TGCGCCAGCAGCCCCGAGCGGACGTCTGGGGCCAACGTCCTGACTTTC	CASSPERTSGANVLTF
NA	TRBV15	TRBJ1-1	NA	TGTGCCATCTCAGGGCCGGCCCTTGAAGCTTTCTTT	CAISGPALEAFF
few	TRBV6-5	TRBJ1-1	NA	TGTGCCAGCAGTTACGCCGGGGACACTGAAGCTTTCTTT	CASSYAGDTEAFF
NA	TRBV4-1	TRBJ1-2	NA	TGCGCCAGCAGCAACGACCAACAGACTAACTATGGCTACACCTTC	CASSNDQQTNYGYTF
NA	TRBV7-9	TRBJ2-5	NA	TGTGCCAGCAGCTTAGGTCGTTCGGGCCTCAGGGAAGAGACCCAGTACTTC	CASSLGRSGLREETQYF
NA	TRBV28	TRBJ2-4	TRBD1	TGTGCCAGCAGTCGTACAGGGGCTTCCAAAAACATTCAGTACTTC	CASSRTGASKNIQYF
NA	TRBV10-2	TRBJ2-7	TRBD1	TGCGCCAGCACCGGACAGGGGTCCTACGAGCAGTACTTC	CASTGQGSYEQYF
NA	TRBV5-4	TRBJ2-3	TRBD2	TGTGCCAGCAGCTTGGCCGGGCGGGGGGGCAACGCAGATACGCAGTATTTT	CASSLAGRGGNADTQYF
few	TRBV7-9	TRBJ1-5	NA	TGTGCCAGCAGCTTAGCCGTAGGCAGGCAAGCTTATCAGCCCCAGCATTTT	CASSLAVGRQAYQPQHF
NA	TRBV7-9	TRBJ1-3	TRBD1	TGTGCCAGCAGCGGGACAGGGAGCTCTGGAAACACCATATATTTT	CASSGTGSSGNTIYF
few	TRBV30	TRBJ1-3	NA	TGTGCCTGGAGTCAAACTGGAAACACCATATATTTT	CAWSQTGNTIYF
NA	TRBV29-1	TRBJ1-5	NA	TGCAGCGTTGGATGCAGATTCAATCAGCCCCAGCATTTT	CSVGCRFNQPQHF
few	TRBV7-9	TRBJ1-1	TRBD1	TGTGCCAGCAGCCGGACCTACAGGGGGCATAAGGACACTGAAGCTTTCTTT	CASSRTYRGHKDTEAFF
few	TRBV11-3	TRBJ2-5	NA	TGTGCCAGCAGCTTCTACCAGGGGGGAGAGACCCAGTACTTC	CASSFYQGGETQYF
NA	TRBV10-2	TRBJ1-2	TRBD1	TGCGCCAGCAGTTTCCGTGGACAGGGTAACTATGGCTACACCTTC	CASSFRGQGNYGYTF
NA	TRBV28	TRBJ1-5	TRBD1	TGTGCCAGCATTCCGGACAGGGGGCTGAGTCAGCCCCAGCATTTT	CASIPDRGLSQPQHF
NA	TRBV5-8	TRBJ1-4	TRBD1	TGTGCCAGCAGCCCTTTCCCGGGACAGGGGGCTGGCTTGTTTTTT	CASSPFPGQGAGLFF
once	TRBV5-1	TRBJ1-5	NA	TGCGCCAGCAGCTTGGACAGCTATAGCAATCAGCCCCAGCATTTT	CASSLDSYSNQPQHF
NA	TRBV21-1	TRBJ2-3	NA	TGTGCCAGCAGCAAAATAAGCGGGAGGGAGGCGCGGAACAGCACAGATACGCAGTATTTT	CASSKISGREARNSTDTQYF
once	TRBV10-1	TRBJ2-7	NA	TGCGCCAGCAGTGCTGGCCCCCCGTGGTCCTACGAGCAGTACTTC	CASSAGPPWSYEQYF
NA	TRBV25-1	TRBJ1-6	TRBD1	TGTGCCAGCAGTGGACAGGGGACCCGTTCACCCCTCCACTTT	CASSGQGTRSPLHF
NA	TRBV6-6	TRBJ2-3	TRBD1	TGTGCCAGCAGGACGACAGGGCGGGCCGCAGATACGCAGTATTTT	CASRTTGRAADTQYF
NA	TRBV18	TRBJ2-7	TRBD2	TGTGCCAGCTCCCATGCAAGCGGGGGGACCTACGAGCAGTACTTC	CASSHASGGTYEQYF
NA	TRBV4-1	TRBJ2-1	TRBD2	TGCGCCAGCAGCCACGCAACTAGCGGGAGCCGCAATGAGCAGTTCTTC	CASSHATSGSRNEQFF
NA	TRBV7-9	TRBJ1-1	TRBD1	TGTGCCAGCAGCTGGACTGACAGGGGTTGGGGCACTGAAGCTTTCTTT	CASSWTDRGWGTEAFF
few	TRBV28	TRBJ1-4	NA	TGTGCCAGCAGCTTGGCTGGGGCTGAGGAAAAACTGTTTTTT	CASSLAGAEEKLFF
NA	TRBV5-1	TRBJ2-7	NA	TGCGCCAGCAGCTTGGCCGGGGGAGGTGGGGTCTACGAGCAGTACTTC	CASSLAGGGGVYEQYF
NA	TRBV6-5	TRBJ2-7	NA	TGTGCCAGCAGTTACTCGACTCGTGGCTCCTACGAGCAGTACTTC	CASSYSTRGSYEQYF